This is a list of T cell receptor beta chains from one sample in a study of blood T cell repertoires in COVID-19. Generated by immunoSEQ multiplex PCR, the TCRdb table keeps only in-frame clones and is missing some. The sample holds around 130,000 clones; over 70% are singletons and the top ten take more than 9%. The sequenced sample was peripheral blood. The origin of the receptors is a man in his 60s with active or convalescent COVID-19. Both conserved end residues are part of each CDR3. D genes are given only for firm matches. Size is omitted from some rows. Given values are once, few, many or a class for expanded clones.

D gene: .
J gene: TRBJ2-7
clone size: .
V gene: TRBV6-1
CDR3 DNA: TGTGCCAGCAGTGAAACGGGAACCCCCTACGAGCAGTACTTC
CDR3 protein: CASSETGTPYEQYF

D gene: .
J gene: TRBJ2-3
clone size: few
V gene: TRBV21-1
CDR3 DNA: TGTGCCAGCCGTTTTTGCCAGCGGGAGGCCTTCACAGATACGCAGTATTTT
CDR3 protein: CASRFCQREAFTDTQYF

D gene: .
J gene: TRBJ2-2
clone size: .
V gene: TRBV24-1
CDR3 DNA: TGTGCCACCAGTGATTTGCCCCTCGGAAGGCAGGGAAGGACCGGGGAGCTGTTTTTT
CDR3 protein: CATSDLPLGRQGRTGELFF

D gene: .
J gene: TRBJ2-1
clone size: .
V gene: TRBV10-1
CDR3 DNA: TGCGCCAGCAGTGAGTATAATAGCAACTACAATGAGCAGTTCTTC
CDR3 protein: CASSEYNSNYNEQFF

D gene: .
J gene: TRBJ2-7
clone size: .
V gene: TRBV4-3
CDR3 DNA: TGCGCCAGCAGCCAAAGCCCCGGGGACTCCTACGAGCAGTACTTC
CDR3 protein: CASSQSPGDSYEQYF

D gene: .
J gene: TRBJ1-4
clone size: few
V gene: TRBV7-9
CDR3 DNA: TGTGCCAGCAGCCCCCGGTCAGGGGTAGCGACTAATGAAAAACTGTTTTTT
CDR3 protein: CASSPRSGVATNEKLFF

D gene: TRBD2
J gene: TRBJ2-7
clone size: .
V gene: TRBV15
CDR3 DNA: TGTGCCACCAGCAGGCGAACTGGGACTAGCGGGAGAGGGCAGTACTTC
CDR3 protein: CATSRRTGTSGRGQYF

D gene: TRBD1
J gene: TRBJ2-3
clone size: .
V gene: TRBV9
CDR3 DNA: TGTGCCAGCAGCGCCGGGGACAGGGGGTTGACAGATACGCAGTATTTT
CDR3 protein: CASSAGDRGLTDTQYF

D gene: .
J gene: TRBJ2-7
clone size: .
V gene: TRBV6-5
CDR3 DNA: TGTGCCAGCAGTTACTCGGGTCAGGGCCGTTACGAGCAGTACTTC
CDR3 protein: CASSYSGQGRYEQYF

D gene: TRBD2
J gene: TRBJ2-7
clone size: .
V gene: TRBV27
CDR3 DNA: TGTGCCAGCAGCGCATGGGGACTAGCGGTACTAGAGCAGTACTTC
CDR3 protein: CASSAWGLAVLEQYF

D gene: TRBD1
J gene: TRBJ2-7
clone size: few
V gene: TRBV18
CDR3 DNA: TGTGCCAGCTCACCCTCCCCGGGACAGACCTACGAGCAGTACTTC
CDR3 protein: CASSPSPGQTYEQYF

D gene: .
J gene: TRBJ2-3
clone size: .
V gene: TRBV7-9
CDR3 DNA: TGTGCCAGCAGCTTAGTATCAGATACGCAGTATTTT
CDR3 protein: CASSLVSDTQYF

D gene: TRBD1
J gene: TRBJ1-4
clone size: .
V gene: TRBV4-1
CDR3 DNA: TGCGCCAGCAGCCCACGACAGGGAAATGAAAAACTGTTTTTT
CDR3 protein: CASSPRQGNEKLFF

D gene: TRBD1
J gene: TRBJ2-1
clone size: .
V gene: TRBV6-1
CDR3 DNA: TGTGCCAGCAGTGAAGCGGGACAGGCAAGAGGCGATGAGCAGTTCTTC
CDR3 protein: CASSEAGQARGDEQFF

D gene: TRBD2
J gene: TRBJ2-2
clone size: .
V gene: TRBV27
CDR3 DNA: TGTGCCAGCAGTAAAATAGCGGGAGGTTCTACCGGGGAGCTGTTTTTT
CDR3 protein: CASSKIAGGSTGELFF

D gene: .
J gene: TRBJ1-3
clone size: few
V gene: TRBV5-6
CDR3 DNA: TGTGCCAGCAGCTTGGGGGCAGGCCCTGGAAACACCATATATTTT
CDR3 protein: CASSLGAGPGNTIYF